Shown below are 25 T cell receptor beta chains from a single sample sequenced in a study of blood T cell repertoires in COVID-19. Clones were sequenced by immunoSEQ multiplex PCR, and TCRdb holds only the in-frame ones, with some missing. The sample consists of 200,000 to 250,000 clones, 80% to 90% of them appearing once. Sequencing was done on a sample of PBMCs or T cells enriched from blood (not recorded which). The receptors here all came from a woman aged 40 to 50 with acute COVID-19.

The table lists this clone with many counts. CDR3 residues: CASSATSGEYEQYF. In nucleotides, the CDR3 is TGCGCCAGCAGCGCGACTAGCGGGGAATACGAGCAGTACTTC. V usage is TRBV5-1 and J usage is TRBJ2-7; the match to TRBD2 covers 11 bases. With 4 bases clipped from V and 4 bases from J, the junction kept 4 bases outside the gene matches. Germline V gene data show CDR1 as SGHRS and CDR2 as YFSETQ. This CDR3 comprises 14 residues.

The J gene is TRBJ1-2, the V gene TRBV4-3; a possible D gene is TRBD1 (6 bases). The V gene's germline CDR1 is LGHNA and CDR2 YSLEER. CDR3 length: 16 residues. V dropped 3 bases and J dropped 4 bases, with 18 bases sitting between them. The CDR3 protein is CASSQDRPAGAYGYTF. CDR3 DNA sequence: TGCGCCAGCAGCCAGGACCGCCCGGCAGGGGCCTATGGCTACACCTTC.

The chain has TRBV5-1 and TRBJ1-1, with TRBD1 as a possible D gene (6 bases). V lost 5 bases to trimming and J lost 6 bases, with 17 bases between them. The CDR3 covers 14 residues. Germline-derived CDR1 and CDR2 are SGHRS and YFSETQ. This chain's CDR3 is CASRQGTNLAEAFF. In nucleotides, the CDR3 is TGCGCCAGCAGGCAGGGGACTAATTTGGCTGAAGCTTTCTTT.

CDR3 in DNA: TGCGCCAGCAGCCAACTCCGGGACAGGGGGCGTGGCGGGGAGCTGTTTTTT. Translated, it gives CASSQLRDRGRGGELFF. The chain carries TRBV4-1 and TRBJ2-2, with TRBD1 matching over 12 bases. From germline, CDR1 is MGHRA and CDR2 YSYEKL. V was clipped by 2 bases and J by 7 bases; unmatched bases: 8. The CDR3 contains 17 residues.

The CDR3, as DNA: TGTGCCAGCAGCCAGGGACACCAGATTTCCTACGAGCAGTACGTC. This codes for CASSQGHQISYEQYV. The V gene is TRBV7-8, the J gene TRBJ2-7, with a weak D call TRBD1 (6 bases). The CDR3 covers 15 residues. Trimming took off 5 bases at V and 1 base at J, with 15 bases between the two ends. The V gene's germline CDR1 is SGHVS and CDR2 FQNEAQ.

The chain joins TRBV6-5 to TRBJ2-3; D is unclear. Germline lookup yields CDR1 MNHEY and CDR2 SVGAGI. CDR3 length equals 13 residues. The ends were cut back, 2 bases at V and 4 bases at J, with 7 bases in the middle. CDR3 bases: TGTGCCAGCAGTTACGAGTCTTCAGATACGCAGTATTTT. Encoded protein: CASSYESSDTQYF.

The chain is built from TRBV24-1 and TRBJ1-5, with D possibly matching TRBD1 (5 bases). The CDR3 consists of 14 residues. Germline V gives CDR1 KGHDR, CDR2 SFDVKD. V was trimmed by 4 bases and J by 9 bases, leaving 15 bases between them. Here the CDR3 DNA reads TGTGCCACCAGTGACCCCAGGGCCCCGGGGCCCCAGCATTTT. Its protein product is CATSDPRAPGPQHF.

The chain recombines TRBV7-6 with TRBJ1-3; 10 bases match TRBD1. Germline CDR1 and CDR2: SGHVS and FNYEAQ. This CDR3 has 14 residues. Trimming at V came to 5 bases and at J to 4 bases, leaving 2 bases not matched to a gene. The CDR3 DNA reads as TGTGCCAGCAGCCCGACAGGGGGCGGAAACACCATATATTTT. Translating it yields CASSPTGGGNTIYF.

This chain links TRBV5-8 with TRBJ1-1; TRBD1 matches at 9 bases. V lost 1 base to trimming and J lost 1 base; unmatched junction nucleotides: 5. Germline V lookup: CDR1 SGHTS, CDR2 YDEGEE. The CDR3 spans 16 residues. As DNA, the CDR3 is TGTGCCAGCAGCTTGTGGGGACAGGGTACGAACACTGAAGCTTTCTTT. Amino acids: CASSLWGQGTNTEAFF.

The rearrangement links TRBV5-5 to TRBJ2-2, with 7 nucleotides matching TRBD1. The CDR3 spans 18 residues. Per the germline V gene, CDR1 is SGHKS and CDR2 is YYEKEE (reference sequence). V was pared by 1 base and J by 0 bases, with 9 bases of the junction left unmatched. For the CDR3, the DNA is TGTGCCAGCAGCTTGAGTAGGGTGGGGACAGCGAACACCGGGGAGCTGTTTTTT. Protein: CASSLSRVGTANTGELFF.

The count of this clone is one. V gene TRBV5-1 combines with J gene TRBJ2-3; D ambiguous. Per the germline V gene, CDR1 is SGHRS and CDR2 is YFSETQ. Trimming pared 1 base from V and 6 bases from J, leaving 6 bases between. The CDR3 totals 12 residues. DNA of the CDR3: TGCGCCAGCAGCTTGAGGAGCGATACGCAGTATTTT. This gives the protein CASSLRSDTQYF.

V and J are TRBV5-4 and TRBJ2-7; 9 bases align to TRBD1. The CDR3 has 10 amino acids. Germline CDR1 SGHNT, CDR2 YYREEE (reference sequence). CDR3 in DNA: TGTGCCAGCATCACCGGGACAGGGCACGTC. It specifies CASITGTGHV.

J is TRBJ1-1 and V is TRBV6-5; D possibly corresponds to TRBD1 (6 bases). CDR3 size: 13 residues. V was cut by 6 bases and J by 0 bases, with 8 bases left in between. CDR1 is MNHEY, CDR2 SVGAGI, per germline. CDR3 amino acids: CASSRGVNTEAFF. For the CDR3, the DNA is TGTGCCAGCAGCAGGGGCGTGAACACTGAAGCTTTCTTT.

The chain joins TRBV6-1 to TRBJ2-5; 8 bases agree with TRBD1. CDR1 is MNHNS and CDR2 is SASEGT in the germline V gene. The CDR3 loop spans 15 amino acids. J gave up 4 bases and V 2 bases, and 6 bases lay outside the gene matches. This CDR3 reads CASSEKGQEGETQYF. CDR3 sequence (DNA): TGTGCCAGCAGTGAAAAGGGACAGGAGGGAGAGACCCAGTACTTC.

The CDR3 reads CASSLEGAHYGYTF. CDR3 DNA sequence: TGTGCCAGCAGTTTGGAGGGGGCGCATTATGGCTACACCTTC. The chain combines TRBV6-6 with TRBJ1-2, with 7 positions matching TRBD1. The CDR3 length is 14 residues. V was clipped by 4 bases and J by 5 bases; unmatched bases: 7. Germline assignment: CDR1 MNHNY and CDR2 SVGAGI (reference sequence).

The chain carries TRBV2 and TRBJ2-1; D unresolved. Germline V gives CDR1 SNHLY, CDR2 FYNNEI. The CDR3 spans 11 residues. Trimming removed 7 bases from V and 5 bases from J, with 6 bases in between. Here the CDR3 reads CASNHNNEQFF. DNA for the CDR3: TGTGCCAGCAACCACAACAATGAGCAGTTCTTC.

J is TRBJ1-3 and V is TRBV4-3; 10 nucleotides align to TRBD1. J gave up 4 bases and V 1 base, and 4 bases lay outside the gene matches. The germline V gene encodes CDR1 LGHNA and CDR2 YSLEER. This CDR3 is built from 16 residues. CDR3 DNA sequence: TGCGCCAGCAGCCAAGCGACAGGGGGCGTGGGAAACACCATATATTTT. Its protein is CASSQATGGVGNTIYF.

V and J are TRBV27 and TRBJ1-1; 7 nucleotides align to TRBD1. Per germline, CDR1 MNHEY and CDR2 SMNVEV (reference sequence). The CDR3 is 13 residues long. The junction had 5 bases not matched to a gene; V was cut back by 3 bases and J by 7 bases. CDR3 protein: CASSFHGTDEAFF. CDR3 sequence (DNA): TGTGCCAGCAGTTTCCACGGGACAGATGAAGCTTTCTTT.

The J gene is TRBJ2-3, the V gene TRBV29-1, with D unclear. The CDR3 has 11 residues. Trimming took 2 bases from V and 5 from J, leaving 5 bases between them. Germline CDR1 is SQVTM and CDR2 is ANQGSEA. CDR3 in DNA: TGCAGCGTTGAACCCCAAGATACGCAGTATTTT. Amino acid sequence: CSVEPQDTQYF.

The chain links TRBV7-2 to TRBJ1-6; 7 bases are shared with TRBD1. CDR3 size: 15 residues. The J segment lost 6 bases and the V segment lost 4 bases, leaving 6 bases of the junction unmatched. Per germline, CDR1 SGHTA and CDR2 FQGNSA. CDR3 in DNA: TGTGCCAGCAGCTCCCGGGGGACAGTTAATTCACCCCTCCACTTT. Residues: CASSSRGTVNSPLHF.

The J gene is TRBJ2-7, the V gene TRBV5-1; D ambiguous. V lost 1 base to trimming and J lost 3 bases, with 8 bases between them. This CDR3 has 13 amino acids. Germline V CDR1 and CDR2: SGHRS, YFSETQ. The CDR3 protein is CASSLSHLYEQYF. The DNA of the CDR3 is TGCGCCAGCAGCTTGTCACACCTCTACGAGCAGTACTTC.

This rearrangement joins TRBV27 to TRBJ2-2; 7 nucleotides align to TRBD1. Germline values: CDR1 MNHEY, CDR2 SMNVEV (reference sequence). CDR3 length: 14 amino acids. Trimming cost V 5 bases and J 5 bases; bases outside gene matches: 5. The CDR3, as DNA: TGTGCCAGCAGTCACAGGGGAGAGACCGGGGAGCTGTTTTTT. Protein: CASSHRGETGELFF.

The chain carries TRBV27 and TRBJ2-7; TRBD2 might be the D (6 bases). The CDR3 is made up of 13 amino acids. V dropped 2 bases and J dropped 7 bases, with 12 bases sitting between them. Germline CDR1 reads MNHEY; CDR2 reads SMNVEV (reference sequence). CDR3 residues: CASSLGGVREQYF. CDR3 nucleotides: TGTGCCAGCAGTTTAGGCGGGGTGCGGGAGCAGTACTTC.

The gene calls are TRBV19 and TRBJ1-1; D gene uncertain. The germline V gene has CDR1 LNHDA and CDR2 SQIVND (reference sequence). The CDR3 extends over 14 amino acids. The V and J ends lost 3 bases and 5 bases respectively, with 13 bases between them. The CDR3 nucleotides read TGTGCCAGTAGTATGGAAGGGAGATGGACTGAAGCTTTCTTT. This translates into CASSMEGRWTEAFF.

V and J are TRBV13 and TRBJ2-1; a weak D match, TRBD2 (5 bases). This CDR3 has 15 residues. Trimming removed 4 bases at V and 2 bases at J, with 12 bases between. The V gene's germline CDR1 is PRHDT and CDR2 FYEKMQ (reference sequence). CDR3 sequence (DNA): TGTGCCAGCAGCTCCGCGACCGGGGCCTACAATGAGCAGTTCTTC. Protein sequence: CASSSATGAYNEQFF.